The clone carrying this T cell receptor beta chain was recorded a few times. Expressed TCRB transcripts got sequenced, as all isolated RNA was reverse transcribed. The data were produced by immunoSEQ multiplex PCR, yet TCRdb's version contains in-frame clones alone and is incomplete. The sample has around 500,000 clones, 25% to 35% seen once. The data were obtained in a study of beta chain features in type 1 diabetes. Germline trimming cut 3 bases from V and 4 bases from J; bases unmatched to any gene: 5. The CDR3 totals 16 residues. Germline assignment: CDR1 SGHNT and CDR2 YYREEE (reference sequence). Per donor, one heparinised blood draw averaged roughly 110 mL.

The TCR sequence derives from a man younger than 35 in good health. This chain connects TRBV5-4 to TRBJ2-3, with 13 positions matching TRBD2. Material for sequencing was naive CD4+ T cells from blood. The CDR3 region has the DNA TGTGCCAGCAGCTCCGGACTAGCGGGAGTCCCAGATACGCAGTATTTT. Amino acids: CASSSGLAGVPDTQYF.